A selection of T cell receptor beta chains follows, all from one sample in a study of OX40 agonist ivuxolimab in advanced cancers. Some clones are missing from TCRdb's copy, which holds only in-frame ones; the method was immunoSEQ multiplex PCR. The table shows 15,000 to 20,000 clones, with 70% to 90% occurring only once. The sample here was CD4+ or CD8+ T cells sorted from blood, taken in a trial of the OX40 agonist ivuxolimab. The receptors stem from an adult with an advanced solid tumor such as melanoma, head and neck, liver or kidney cancer. CDR3s include the opening cysteine and the closing phenylalanine or tryptophan. The order of the fields is J gene, V gene, D gene, clone size, CDR3 protein, CDR3 DNA. D genes are given only for firm matches. Clone size, where shown, is once, few, many, or a class for clones that have expanded.

>TRBJ2-7|TRBV30|TRBD1|few
CAWSSQDRVSYEQYF
TGTGCCTGGAGTTCGCAGGACAGGGTATCCTACGAGCAGTACTTC
>TRBJ1-1|TRBV4-1|.|.
CASSQVVGLTEAFF
TGCGCCAGCAGCCAAGTTGTGGGGCTCACTGAAGCTTTCTTT
>TRBJ2-1|TRBV5-1|TRBD2|many
CASSFPSGGVFYEQFF
TGCGCCAGCAGCTTTCCTAGCGGGGGGGTTTTCTATGAGCAGTTCTTC
>TRBJ2-7|TRBV5-4|.|.
CASSLGWGSYEQYF
TGTGCCAGCAGCTTGGGATGGGGTTCGTACGAGCAGTACTTC
>TRBJ2-7|TRBV4-1|.|.
CASSQVFTYEQYF
TGCGCCAGCAGCCAAGTCTTCACCTACGAGCAGTACTTC
>TRBJ2-3|TRBV4-1|TRBD1|once
CASSQVGFNRGADTQYF
TGCGCCAGCAGCCAAGTTGGGTTTAACAGGGGTGCAGATACGCAGTATTTT
>TRBJ1-4|TRBV30|.|.
CAWTTGTTNEKLFF
TGTGCCTGGACTACAGGGACGACTAATGAAAAACTGTTTTTT
>TRBJ2-7|TRBV4-2|TRBD2|.
CASSQDPLAGGPYEQYF
TGTGCCAGCAGCCAAGACCCTCTAGCGGGGGGGCCCTACGAGCAGTACTTC
>TRBJ2-7|TRBV11-2|.|.
CASSLVGLYSAYEQYF
TGTGCCAGCAGCTTAGTAGGACTATATTCCGCCTACGAGCAGTACTTC
>TRBJ1-6|TRBV9|.|.
CASSVGGSSYNSPLHF
TGTGCCAGCAGCGTAGGCGGAAGCTCCTATAATTCACCCCTCCACTTT
>TRBJ2-7|TRBV4-3|.|.
CASSQDFTKYEQYF
TGCGCCAGCAGCCAAGATTTTACTAAATACGAGCAGTACTTC
>TRBJ2-7|TRBV30|.|.
CAWSVQPLDEQYF
TGTGCCTGGAGTGTGCAGCCACTCGACGAGCAGTACTTC
>TRBJ1-1|TRBV6-6|.|.
CASRRTGFEAFF
TGTGCCAGCAGACGTACAGGGTTTGAAGCTTTCTTT
>TRBJ2-5|TRBV4-3|.|.
CASSQDAVGETQYF
TGCGCCAGCAGCCAAGATGCAGTGGGCGAGACCCAGTACTTC